Following are 22 T cell receptor beta chains from one sample sequenced in a study of T cell repertoires in cytomegalovirus infection. Antigens for these TCRs are unknown. Each CDR3 protein is one row after TCRdb ran MiXCR on the reads. The table has over 250,000 distinct CDR3 sequences, 20% to 25% seen once; the top ten hold about 21%. The sample here was cultured PBMCs, taken from culture after CMV antigen stimulation. These receptors were taken from a human donor in good health (CMV status not recorded). Some clones in this sample may be carry-over from other donors' samples.

This clonotype turned up a few times. The chain is built from TRBV7-3 and TRBJ2-3, with D perhaps TRBD1 (6 bases). The CDR3 is 16 amino acids. Per germline, CDR1 SGHTA and CDR2 FQGTGA. V was pared by 4 bases and J by 5 bases, with 19 bases between. This chain's CDR3 is CASSSRGVLAGDTQYF. The CDR3 coding sequence is TGTGCCAGCAGCTCCAGGGGAGTCCTTGCGGGAGATACGCAGTATTTT. The full variable domain, rest sourced from reference TRBV7-3 and TRBJ2-3, is GAGVSQTPSNKVTEKGKYVELRCDPISGHTALYWYRQSLGQGPEFLIYFQGTGAADDSGLPNDRFFAVRPEGSVSTLKIQRTERGDSAVYLCASSSRGVLAGDTQYFGPGTRLTVL.

With regard to this clonotype: The junction departs from germline at one end; a sequencing error may be responsible. The V gene is TRBV10-3, the J gene TRBJ2-1, with TRBD1 matching 8 bases. Germline V gene lookup returns CDR1 ENHRY and CDR2 SYGVKD. The CDR3 consists of 13 residues. CDR3 protein: CAIGDRGTNEQFF. The CDR3 DNA reads TGTGCCATCGGTGACAGGGGTACCAATGAGCAGTTCTTC.

Ten or more counts support this clonotype. The chain joins TRBV10-3 to TRBJ2-7; 9 bases are a match to TRBD1. Germline loops: CDR1 ENHRY, CDR2 SYGVKD. Unmatched junction bases numbered 6, after V lost 6 bases and J lost 3 bases. The CDR3 length is 14 residues. The CDR3: CAISTQGQGYEQYF. The CDR3 region has the DNA TGTGCCATCAGCACGCAGGGACAGGGCTACGAGCAGTACTTC.

This clonotype was counted only a few times. V is TRBV10-2 and J is TRBJ2-5, with D perhaps matching TRBD1 (5 bases). V was trimmed by 2 bases and J by 3 bases, leaving 7 bases between them. The CDR3 runs 13 residues. The germline CDR1 and CDR2 sequences are WSHSY and SAAADI. The CDR3 DNA follows: TGCGCCAGCAGTGAGGCCAGGGAAGAGACCCAGTACTTC. Translation: CASSEAREETQYF.

This clonotype was observed at least ten times. CDR3 sequence: CASSHRSGFTDTQYF. The DNA of the CDR3 is TGTGCCAGCAGCCATCGGAGCGGGTTCACAGATACGCAGTATTTT. The chain combines TRBV7-6 with TRBJ2-3; maybe TRBD2 (6 bases). The CDR3 runs 15 residues. The V gene's germline CDR1 is SGHVS and CDR2 FNYEAQ. The V gene lost 5 bases and the J gene lost 2 bases, with 14 bases spanning the gap.

CDR3 in DNA: TGCGCCAGCAGCCCGCGACAGGGAGGAAATGAAAAACTGTTTTTT. The encoded protein is CASSPRQGGNEKLFF. The chain employs TRBV4-3 and TRBJ1-4, with 7 bases fitting TRBD1. CDR1 and CDR2 from the germline V gene are LGHNA and YSLEER. The CDR3 has 15 residues. After removal of 4 bases from V and 5 bases from J, the junction contained 7 bases not matched to a gene.

The chain links TRBV24-1 to TRBJ2-2, with D perhaps given as TRBD1 or TRBD2 (5 bases each). CDR3 length: 16 residues. CDR1 KGHDR and CDR2 SFDVKD come from the germline V gene. V shed 5 bases and J shed 0 bases, with 12 bases lying between them. In nucleotides, the CDR3 is TGTGCCACCAGTGCCCCGGGACGCTCGAACACCGGGGAGCTGTTTTTT. This codes for CATSAPGRSNTGELFF.

This clonotype was recorded many times. The CDR3: CASSLLGPGQGASDLAFF. As DNA, the CDR3 is TGTGCCAGCAGCTTATTAGGCCCGGGACAGGGGGCTTCAGACCTAGCTTTCTTT. The chain joins TRBV7-9 to TRBJ1-1; 12 bases are a match to TRBD1. The CDR3 is 18 residues long. Germline CDR1 and CDR2: SEHNR and FQNEAQ (reference sequence). V lost 2 bases, J lost 10 bases, and 17 bases stayed unmatched.

This sequence joins TRBV4-3 and TRBJ2-1, with D possibly TRBD2 on 6 matching bases. The V gene's germline CDR1 is LGHNA and CDR2 YSLEER. Trimming cost V 4 bases and J 6 bases, with 13 bases left between them. The CDR3 runs to 14 residues. CDR3 sequence (DNA): TGCGCCAGCAGCCTGACCGGGACTGTCAATGAGCAGTTCTTC. This encodes CASSLTGTVNEQFF.

V is TRBV7-9 and J is TRBJ2-2; 8 positions agree with TRBD1. The germline V gene encodes CDR1 SEHNR and CDR2 FQNEAQ (reference sequence). The CDR3 extends over 15 amino acids. The trim removed 5 bases at V and 5 bases at J, leaving 7 bases unmatched. The CDR3 DNA reads TGTGCCAGCAGCCTCAGACAGGGGACGACCGGGGAGCTGTTTTTT. This codes for CASSLRQGTTGELFF. Full variable domain (missing parts from reference TRBV7-9 and TRBJ2-2): DTGVSQNPRHKITKRGQNVTFRCDPISEHNRLYWYRQTLGQGPEFLTYFQNEAQLEKSRLLSDRFSAERPKGSFSTLEIQRTEQGDSAMYLCASSLRQGTTGELFFGEGSRLTVL.

This clonotype was seen repeatedly, ten times or more. The V gene is TRBV7-2, the J gene TRBJ1-4; D might be TRBD1 (5 bases). The CDR3 consists of 16 residues. Germline CDR1 is SGHTA and CDR2 is FQGNSA. The V and J ends lost 5 bases and 8 bases respectively, with 21 bases between them. The CDR3 sequence: CASSPSGAGLYEKLFF. CDR3 bases: TGTGCCAGCAGCCCGAGCGGCGCAGGGTTGTACGAAAAACTGTTTTTT.

This rearrangement joins TRBV12-3 or TRBV12-4 to TRBJ1-3, with D perhaps TRBD1 (5 bases). CDR3 length equals 15 residues. The V end lost 3 bases, the J end lost 3 bases, and 12 bases lay between the germline ends. The DNA of the CDR3 is TGTGCCAGCAGTTTGGGCAGGGCGGATGGAAACACCATATATTTT. It specifies CASSLGRADGNTIYF.

V gene TRBV27 combines with J gene TRBJ1-1, with 8 bases aligning to TRBD1. Germline V gives CDR1 MNHEY, CDR2 SMNVEV (reference sequence). V was pared by 5 bases and J by 6 bases, with 11 bases of the junction left unmatched. The CDR3 contains 15 residues. CDR3 region: CASSTRQGRLPEAFF. CDR3 nucleotide sequence: TGTGCCAGCAGTACTAGACAGGGGCGGCTTCCTGAAGCTTTCTTT.

The chain uses TRBV20-1 and TRBJ2-3, with 11 bases matching TRBD2. CDR3 length: 14 residues. The germline CDR1 and CDR2 sequences are DFQATT and SNEGSKA (reference sequence). Trimming at V came to 6 bases and at J to 6 bases, leaving 8 bases not matched to a gene. In DNA form, the CDR3 reads TGCAGTGCCCTGACTAGCGGGAACACGGATACGCAGTATTTT. Translation gives CSALTSGNTDTQYF.

In its sample, this clonotype was seen many times. V and J are TRBV28 and TRBJ2-7; no definite D call. Germline values: CDR1 MDHEN, CDR2 SYDVKM. The CDR3 is 14 amino acids. V was clipped by 3 bases and J by 3 bases, with 12 bases between them. As DNA, the CDR3 is TGTGCCAGCAGTTTGTGGGGTGGAGACTACGAGCAGTACTTC. Protein product: CASSLWGGDYEQYF.

This clonotype appeared many times. This chain connects TRBV5-1 to TRBJ2-1, with D possibly being TRBD1 or TRBD2 (5 bases each). CDR3 length: 13 amino acids. V was clipped by 4 bases and J by 9 bases, with 14 bases between them. Germline values: CDR1 SGHRS, CDR2 YFSETQ. CDR3 nucleotides: TGCGCCAGCAGCGTGACCGTTGGGGGTGAGCAGTTCTTC. Its protein product is CASSVTVGGEQFF.

This chain joins TRBV19 and TRBJ2-3; tentative D call: TRBD2 (6 bases). Germline CDR1 and CDR2: LNHDA and SQIVND (reference sequence). Trimming cost V 5 bases and J 6 bases, with 15 bases left between them. There are 14 residues in the CDR3. CDR3 DNA: TGTGCCAGTAGTCCTCCTAGCGTAAGGGATACGCAGTATTTT. Translating it yields CASSPPSVRDTQYF.

V and J are TRBV4-3 and TRBJ2-3; TRBD2 might be the D (5 bases). The CDR3 has 15 amino acids. CDR1 and CDR2 from the germline V gene are LGHNA and YSLEER. The germline V and J ends were trimmed by 4 bases and 3 bases, with 14 bases remaining between them. The CDR3 region has the DNA TGCGCCAGCAGCCGCACCCTGGAGGCGACAGATACGCAGTATTTT. Translation gives CASSRTLEATDTQYF.

In its sample, this clonotype was seen a few times. The V call is TRBV27, the J call TRBJ1-4, with D hard to call. The germline gives CDR1 MNHEY, CDR2 SMNVEV (reference sequence). Trimming pared 2 bases from V and 4 bases from J, leaving 5 bases between. CDR3 length: 13 residues. This CDR3 reads CASSLMGNEKLFF. The DNA of the CDR3 is TGTGCCAGCAGTTTAATGGGTAATGAAAAACTGTTTTTT.

This clonotype was recorded at least ten times. V is TRBV7-3 and J is TRBJ1-3; D gene uncertain. CDR1 and CDR2 from the germline V gene are SGHTA and FQGTGA. V lost 5 bases and J 0 bases, leaving 5 bases between the germline ends. The CDR3 extends over 13 amino acids. The CDR3 protein is CASSHSSGNTIYF. The CDR3, as DNA: TGTGCCAGCAGCCATAGCTCTGGAAACACCATATATTTT.

Many counts were recorded for this clonotype. This sequence joins TRBV20-1 and TRBJ2-1; TRBD1 is a possible D gene (7 bases). The CDR3 totals 13 residues. Per germline, CDR1 DFQATT and CDR2 SNEGSKA (reference sequence). Trimming removed 6 bases at V and 6 bases at J, with 15 bases between. CDR3 DNA sequence: TGCAGTGCCCGACAGGGACTTAGCAATGAGCAGTTCTTC. It yields the protein CSARQGLSNEQFF.

This clonotype was recorded many times. The V call is TRBV7-2, the J call TRBJ1-1; TRBD1 aligns across 9 bases. The germline V gene encodes CDR1 SGHTA and CDR2 FQGNSA. J gave up 4 bases and V 5 bases, and 8 bases lay outside the gene matches. The CDR3 consists of 15 residues. CDR3 in DNA: TGTGCCAGCAGCATACAGGGGGCGGGTCTCACTGAAGCTTTCTTT. Residues: CASSIQGAGLTEAFF.